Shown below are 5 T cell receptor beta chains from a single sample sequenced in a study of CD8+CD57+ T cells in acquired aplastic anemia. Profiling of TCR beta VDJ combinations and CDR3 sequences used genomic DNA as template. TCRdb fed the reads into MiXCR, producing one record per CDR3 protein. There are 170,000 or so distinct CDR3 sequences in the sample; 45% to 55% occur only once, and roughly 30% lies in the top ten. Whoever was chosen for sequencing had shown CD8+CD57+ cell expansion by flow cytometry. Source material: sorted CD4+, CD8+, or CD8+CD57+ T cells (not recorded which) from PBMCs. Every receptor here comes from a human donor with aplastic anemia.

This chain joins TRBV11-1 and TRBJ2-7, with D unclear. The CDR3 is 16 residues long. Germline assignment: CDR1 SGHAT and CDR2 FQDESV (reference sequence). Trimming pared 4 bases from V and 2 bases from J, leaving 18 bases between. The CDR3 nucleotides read TGTGCCAGCAGCTCGACCCTTGGGGATTACCCCTACGAGCAGTACTTC. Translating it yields CASSSTLGDYPYEQYF.

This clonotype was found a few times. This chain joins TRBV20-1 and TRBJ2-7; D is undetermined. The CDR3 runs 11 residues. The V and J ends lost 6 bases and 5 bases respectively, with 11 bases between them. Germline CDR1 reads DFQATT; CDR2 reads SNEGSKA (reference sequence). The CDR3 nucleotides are TGCAGTGCAGGTATCGGTGACGAGCAGTACTTC. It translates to CSAGIGDEQYF.

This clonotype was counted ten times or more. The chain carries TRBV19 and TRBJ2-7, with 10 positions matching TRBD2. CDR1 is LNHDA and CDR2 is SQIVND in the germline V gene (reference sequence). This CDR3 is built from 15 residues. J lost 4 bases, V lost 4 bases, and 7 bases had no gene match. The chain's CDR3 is CASSTTSGEGYEQYF. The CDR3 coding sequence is TGTGCCAGTAGTACTACTAGCGGGGAGGGTTACGAGCAGTACTTC.

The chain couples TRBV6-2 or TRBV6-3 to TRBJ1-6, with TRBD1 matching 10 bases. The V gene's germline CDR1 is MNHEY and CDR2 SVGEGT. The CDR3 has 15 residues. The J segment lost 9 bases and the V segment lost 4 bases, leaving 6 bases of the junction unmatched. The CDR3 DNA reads TGTGCCAGCAGTTTCCCGACAGGGGGCTTTTCACCCCTCCACTTT. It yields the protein CASSFPTGGFSPLHF.

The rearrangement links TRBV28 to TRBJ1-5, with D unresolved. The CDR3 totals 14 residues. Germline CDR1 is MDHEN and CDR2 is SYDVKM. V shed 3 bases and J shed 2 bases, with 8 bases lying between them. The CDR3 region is CASSFEIGNQPQHF. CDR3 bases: TGTGCCAGCAGTTTCGAAATCGGCAATCAGCCCCAGCATTTT.